These 5 T cell receptor beta chains originate from one sample sequenced in a study of cytomegalovirus exposure and HLA in healthy donors. The PCR contained 60 Vbeta and 13 Jbeta primers. Data came from immunoSEQ multiplex PCR; TCRdb stores just in-frame clones and leaves some out. The sample includes about 110,000 clones, around four fifths of them seen just once. The specimen sequenced was PBMCs. The receptor source for this set is a woman aged 40 to 50 in good health and CMV-seronegative.

With regard to this clone: The junction shows a germline mismatch at one end, possibly a read error. Other DNA sequences within the sample encode an identical CDR3. The J gene is TRBJ2-7, the V gene TRBV12-5; tentatively, D is TRBD1 (6 bases). Germline V lookup: CDR1 LGHNT, CDR2 FRNRAP. This CDR3 is 16 amino acids long. This CDR3 reads CASGLFTGPNYYEQYF. In nucleotides, the CDR3 is TGTGCCAGTGGTTTGTTCACAGGGCCGAATTACTACGAGCAGTACTTC.

CDR3 region: CASSFVSTKGDTQYF. The DNA for the CDR3 is TGTGCCAGCAGCTTCGTCTCTACCAAGGGGGATACGCAGTATTTT. The chain joins TRBV7-6 to TRBJ2-3; D might be TRBD1 (5 bases). V was pared by 3 bases and J by 6 bases, with 16 bases between. Germline V gives CDR1 SGHVS, CDR2 FNYEAQ. The CDR3 has 15 amino acids.

The chain couples TRBV18 to TRBJ2-2; 8 bases match TRBD2. With V trimmed by 7 bases and J by 7 bases, 5 bases remained unmatched. Germline V CDR1 and CDR2: KGHSH, LQKENI. This CDR3 comprises 13 residues. This CDR3 is CASYGTRGGELFF. The CDR3 region has the DNA TGTGCCAGCTACGGGACTAGAGGCGGGGAGCTGTTTTTT. The full variable domain, with the rest looked up from reference TRBV18 and TRBJ2-2, is NAGVMQNPRHLVRRRGQEARLRCSPMKGHSHVYWYRQLPEEGLKFMVYLQKENIIDESGMPKERFSAEFPKEGPSILRIQQVVRGDSAAYFCASYGTRGGELFFGEGSRLTVL.

This clone was counted between two and nine times. The genes are TRBV4-3 and TRBJ1-6; D gene uncertain. V was cut by 0 bases and J by 6 bases, with 9 bases left in between. Germline assignment: CDR1 LGHNA and CDR2 YSLEER. This CDR3 comprises 15 residues. The CDR3 sequence is CASSQEVLSNSPLHF. As DNA, the CDR3 is TGCGCCAGCAGCCAAGAGGTTCTGAGTAATTCACCCCTCCACTTT.

This rearrangement joins TRBV28 to TRBJ1-2, with D hard to call. The CDR3 covers 11 residues. Trimming took 6 bases from V and 8 from J, leaving 10 bases between them. Germline CDR1 reads MDHEN; CDR2 reads SYDVKM. The CDR3 DNA reads as TGTGCCAGCAGCCGGAGTAGGGGCTACACCTTC. It specifies CASSRSRGYTF.